This record looks at one T cell receptor (beta chain) sequence and its context. The antigen is undetermined. The sample comes from a study of response to subunit inactivated influenza vaccine. The study's findings and limits: Authors suggested each seasonal flu vaccination may recruit only limited numbers of new T cells.

TCRdb reprocessed the RT-PCR reads via MiXCR and lists one record per CDR3 protein. The sample includes roughly 550,000 distinct CDR3 sequences, roughly a quarter of them seen just once. The ends were cut back, 4 bases at V and 0 bases at J, with 13 bases in the middle. This CDR3 has 15 residues. Germline V gives CDR1 DFQATT, CDR2 SNEGSKA (reference sequence). The same data also went into a second study, on T cells expressing NK-cell markers. From that study: The authors generated TCR beta cDNA through 5'RACE template switching with UMIs. Restricting sorting to alpha-beta TCR T cells was achieved in several experiments by an anti-gamma-delta TCR antibody.

The sequence derives from a man aged 50 or older who received an inactivated influenza vaccine. J is TRBJ2-1 and V is TRBV20-1; D possibly matches TRBD1 or TRBD2 (5 bases each). Sequenced material: CD4+ T cells sorted from PBMCs, taken 12 days after vaccination. In nucleotides, the CDR3 is TGCAGTGCTAACGGGGACGGCAGCTCCTACAATGAGCAGTTCTTC. Protein sequence: CSANGDGSSYNEQFF.